Below, 13 T cell receptor beta chains from the same sample are listed, as sequenced in a study of blood T cells in healthy people across ages (dated by TCRdb to between 2015 and 2016). Receptors were amplified or captured by 5' RACE. The sequencer listed for this sample is Illumina HiSeq 2500. The second PCR ran for roughly 6 to 11 cycles and used a J-beta primer mix along with a sample-barcoded 5' primer. Clones were called with MiXCR by TCRdb after fastp trimmed the public reads at Q25, and only in-frame beta chains were retained. Each record represents a unique CDR3 protein, reported with the most common genes and DNA among its rows. The sample data list 650,000 to 950,000 distinct CDR3 sequences, and roughly 44% of these were observed just once. The top ten constitute around 21% of the sample. Sequenced: blood. These receptors were collected from a man aged 55 to 70 in good health.

In its sample, this clonotype was seen a few times. The chain's CDR3 is CASSQVGTSRQETQYF. The CDR3 DNA follows: TGTGCCAGCAGCCAAGTAGGGACTAGTCGTCAAGAGACCCAGTACTTC. The genes are TRBV4-2 and TRBJ2-5, with 8 bases fitting TRBD2. Germline V lookup: CDR1 LGHNA, CDR2 YNFKEQ. Trimming at V came to 1 base and at J to 2 bases, leaving 6 bases not matched to a gene. The CDR3 length is 16 residues.

This clonotype was seen a handful of times. This rearrangement joins TRBV4-3 to TRBJ1-2; D perhaps matches TRBD1 (5 bases). This CDR3 has 15 amino acids. The germline V gene has CDR1 LGHNA and CDR2 YSLEER. Trimming took 0 bases from V and 4 from J, leaving 12 bases between them. The DNA for the CDR3 is TGCGCCAGCAGCCAAGATCATGGGGGAATCTATGGCTACACCTTC. It translates to CASSQDHGGIYGYTF.

The chain employs TRBV25-1 and TRBJ1-2; 7 nucleotides align to TRBD1. V lost 6 bases to trimming and J lost 4 bases; unmatched junction nucleotides: 5. The CDR3 has 13 amino acids. Germline lookup yields CDR1 MGHDK and CDR2 SYGVNS. The CDR3 loop reads CASSAGTVYGYTF. CDR3 DNA: TGTGCCAGCAGCGCGGGGACAGTCTATGGCTACACCTTC.

The chain uses TRBV6-5 and TRBJ2-7, with 8 bases identical to TRBD1. Germline-derived CDR1 and CDR2 are MNHEY and SVGAGI. The CDR3 covers 17 residues. V dropped 0 bases and J dropped 2; count of bases not matched to a gene: 9. The CDR3 here is CASSYSWDRTLPYEQYF. CDR3 DNA sequence: TGTGCCAGCAGTTACTCTTGGGACAGGACCCTACCCTACGAGCAGTACTTC.

The V and J genes are TRBV7-2 and TRBJ1-4; tentative D call: TRBD1 (5 bases). Per the germline V gene, CDR1 is SGHTA and CDR2 is FQGNSA. This CDR3 spans 15 amino acids. V was pared by 5 bases and J by 7 bases, with 17 bases between. This CDR3 reads CASSPTRVITEKLFF. CDR3 DNA: TGTGCCAGCAGCCCGACCAGGGTTATCACTGAAAAACTGTTTTTT. The full variable domain, its missing parts supplied by reference TRBV7-2 and TRBJ1-4, is GAGVSQSPSNKVTEKGKDVELRCDPISGHTALYWYRQSLGQGLEFLIYFQGNSAPDKSGLPSDRFSAERTGGSVSTLTIQRTQQEDSAVYLCASSPTRVITEKLFFGSGTQLSVL.

The sample holds a few counts of this clonotype. The rearrangement joins TRBV6-2 or TRBV6-3 to TRBJ2-7, with TRBD1 matching over 9 bases. Germline-derived CDR1 and CDR2 are MNHEY and SVGEGT. The CDR3 runs to 16 residues. V was pared by 5 bases and J by 0 bases, with 8 bases of the junction left unmatched. The CDR3: CASSDRTGAHSYEQYF. CDR3 sequence (DNA): TGTGCCAGCAGTGACAGGACAGGGGCCCACTCCTACGAGCAGTACTTC.

CDR3 sequence (DNA): TGTGCCAGCAGCGTAGGCGGGACAGCCTACGAGCAGTACTTC. As protein: CASSVGGTAYEQYF. V and J are TRBV7-8 and TRBJ2-4; TRBD1 might be the D (7 bases). The end of the DNA fits TRBJ2-7 better, so the J call may be wrong. Germline CDR1 is SGHVS and CDR2 is FQNEAQ. The CDR3 has 14 residues.

The V and J genes are TRBV6-1 and TRBJ1-1, with a weak D call TRBD1 (5 bases). The V end lost 10 bases, the J end lost 0 bases, and 12 bases lay between the germline ends. Germline values: CDR1 MNHNS, CDR2 SASEGT. The CDR3 loop spans 13 amino acids. CDR3 amino acids: CATTGTVNTEAFF. The CDR3 bases are TGTGCCACCACCGGGACCGTGAACACTGAAGCTTTCTTT.

The sample holds one count of this clonotype. This rearrangement joins TRBV5-1 to TRBJ2-3, with a weak D call TRBD1 (6 bases). Germline V gives CDR1 SGHRS, CDR2 YFSETQ. This CDR3 is 15 amino acids long. V lost 4 bases to trimming and J lost 2 bases, with 14 bases between them. The CDR3 is CASSPPRGDTDTQYF. In nucleotides, the CDR3 is TGCGCCAGCAGCCCACCCAGGGGTGACACAGATACGCAGTATTTT.

The chain uses TRBV29-1 and TRBJ1-1, with 8 bases matching TRBD1. The CDR3 totals 16 residues. V was clipped by 6 bases and J by 3 bases; unmatched bases: 15. The V gene's germline CDR1 is SQVTM and CDR2 ANQGSEA. CDR3 loop: CSVEWLDRGRDTEAFF. For the CDR3, the DNA is TGCAGCGTCGAATGGCTCGACAGGGGAAGAGACACTGAAGCTTTCTTT.

This clonotype was seen ten or more times. V is TRBV15 and J is TRBJ2-5; no reliable D call. CDR1 and CDR2 from the germline V gene are LNHNV and YYDKDF (reference sequence). Trimming removed 0 bases at V and 2 bases at J, with 10 bases between. The CDR3 runs to 15 residues. The DNA of the CDR3 is TGTGCCACCAGCAGAGAATTTAACTATCAAGAGACCCAGTACTTC. Amino acids: CATSREFNYQETQYF.

V is TRBV6-2 or TRBV6-3 and J is TRBJ2-3, with 14 bases matching TRBD2. The J segment lost 10 bases and the V segment lost 5 bases, leaving 5 bases of the junction unmatched. The CDR3 spans 14 residues. CDR1 is MNHEY, CDR2 SVGEGT, per germline. The CDR3 sequence: CASSVGTSGGPQYF. CDR3 sequence (DNA): TGTGCCAGCAGTGTCGGGACTAGCGGGGGACCGCAGTATTTT.

The chain employs TRBV20-1 and TRBJ2-1; no clear D. The CDR3 covers 14 residues. The V end was cut by 1 base, the J end by 1 base, with 8 bases between. Germline loops: CDR1 DFQATT, CDR2 SNEGSKA (reference sequence). CDR3 sequence reads: CSARAAVSYNEQFF. CDR3 nucleotides: TGCAGTGCTAGAGCGGCCGTTTCCTACAATGAGCAGTTCTTC.